This T cell receptor (beta chain) was identified in a study of response to subunit inactivated influenza vaccine. This clonotype was seen only a few times. Its matching antigen is unknown. TCRdb fed the RT-PCR reads into MiXCR, producing one record per CDR3 protein. The table lists 700,000 to 800,000 distinct CDR3 sequences, under 20% of them singletons, with 9.5% to 13% in the top ten. Broader study findings: Authors suggested few new T cells are recruited by each seasonal influenza vaccination.

The germline CDR1 and CDR2 sequences are SEHNR and FQNEAQ (reference sequence). CDR3 length: 14 amino acids. Trimming took 4 bases from V and 4 from J, leaving 13 bases between them. The specimen comprised PBMCs from blood, sampled more than 4 days after vaccination. The source of this sequence is a man aged 50-60 years who received an inactivated influenza vaccine. This rearrangement joins TRBV7-9 to TRBJ2-5; a weak D match, TRBD1 (5 bases). This CDR3 reads CASSSDSWRETQYF. CDR3 in DNA: TGTGCCAGCAGCTCAGACAGTTGGCGAGAGACCCAGTACTTC. The complete variable domain, with remaining parts taken from reference TRBV7-9 and TRBJ2-5, reads DTGVSQNPRHKITKRGQNVTFRCDPISEHNRLYWYRQTLGQGPEFLTYFQNEAQLEKSRLLSDRFSAERPKGSFSTLEIQRTEQGDSAMYLCASSSDSWRETQYFGPGTRLLVL.